The 17 T cell receptor beta chains reported below all come from one sample, sequenced in a study of response to subunit inactivated influenza vaccine. TCRdb ran MiXCR on the RT-PCR reads and lists one entry per CDR3 protein. The sample includes under 550,000 distinct CDR3 sequences, approximately 7.1% seen only once; the top ten take 13%. The specimen comprised PBMCs from blood, sampled 23 to 25 months after vaccination. The receptors stem from a man between 50 and 69 years old who received an inactivated influenza vaccine.

V gene TRBV29-1 combines with J gene TRBJ2-1, with D perhaps given as TRBD1 or TRBD2 (7 bases each). Trimming stripped 5 bases from V and 5 bases from J, with 16 bases between. This CDR3 spans 14 amino acids. Germline CDR1 and CDR2: SQVTM and ANQGSEA. The CDR3 DNA follows: TGCAGCGTTCGAGGGGGGGACAGTCACAATGAGCAGTTCTTC. This gives the protein CSVRGGDSHNEQFF.

This clonotype was seen at least ten times. The V and J genes are TRBV12-3 or TRBV12-4 and TRBJ1-1, with a tentative D call TRBD1 (5 bases). CDR3 length equals 12 residues. V lost 3 bases and J 11 bases, leaving 13 bases between the germline ends. DNA for the CDR3: TGTGCCAGCAGTTTCCAGGGAAGGGGCGCTTTCTTT. Its translation is CASSFQGRGAFF.

There are many counts of this clonotype. For the CDR3, the DNA is TGCAGTGCTAGACGATGGACTATCTCTCTGGAGACCCAGTACTTC. Protein product: CSARRWTISLETQYF. The chain employs TRBV20-1 and TRBJ2-5; weak D call: TRBD2 (6 bases). This CDR3 has 15 residues. The V gene's germline CDR1 is DFQATT and CDR2 SNEGSKA (reference sequence). The V gene lost 2 bases and the J gene lost 5 bases, with 18 bases spanning the gap.

The chain links TRBV12-3 or TRBV12-4 to TRBJ1-1; TRBD1 is a possible D gene (6 bases). Trimming stripped 3 bases from V and 8 bases from J, with 10 bases between. CDR3 size: 12 residues. The CDR3 coding sequence is TGTGCCAGCAGTTTCGCGGGGGCCGAAGCTTTCTTT. Encoded protein: CASSFAGAEAFF.

This clonotype appeared a few times. The rearrangement joins TRBV29-1 to TRBJ2-2, with D possibly TRBD1 on 5 matching bases. CDR3 size: 14 residues. The V gene's germline CDR1 is SQVTM and CDR2 ANQGSEA. Trimming took 4 bases from V and 2 from J, leaving 11 bases between them. The CDR3 DNA is TGCAGCGTTGCGGCAGGGCGAAACACCGGGGAGCTGTTTTTT. Protein: CSVAAGRNTGELFF.

This clonotype was found a few times. The V gene is TRBV2, the J gene TRBJ2-1, with a weak D call TRBD1 (5 bases). This CDR3 comprises 10 residues. The germline V and J ends were trimmed by 10 bases and 8 bases, with 9 bases remaining between them. Germline CDR1 is SNHLY and CDR2 is FYNNEI. The CDR3 protein is CATRQHEQFF. CDR3 in DNA: TGTGCCACCCGACAGCATGAGCAGTTCTTC.

This clonotype came up a few times. V gene TRBV4-1 combines with J gene TRBJ2-1, with TRBD2 matching over 7 bases. The junction had 12 bases not matched to a gene; V was cut back by 4 bases and J by 0 bases. Germline lookup yields CDR1 MGHRA and CDR2 YSYEKL. CDR3 length equals 18 residues. In DNA, the CDR3 is TGCGCCAGCAGCCCGGACGGACTAGTCGTGTCCTCCTACAATGAGCAGTTCTTC. Translating gives CASSPDGLVVSSYNEQFF.

In its sample, this clonotype was seen a few times. The chain couples TRBV6-5 to TRBJ1-2; 8 bases map to TRBD1. The CDR3 sequence is 15 residues long. Germline trimming cut 4 bases from V and 8 bases from J; bases unmatched to any gene: 12. Germline CDR1 and CDR2: MNHEY and SVGAGI. The CDR3 sequence is CASSFPGQGLGGYTF. Written as DNA, the CDR3 is TGTGCCAGCAGTTTCCCCGGACAGGGACTCGGCGGCTACACCTTC.

The chain employs TRBV3-1 and TRBJ2-7; D unresolved. The length of the CDR3 is 14 residues. V was pared by 3 bases and J by 3 bases, with 12 bases between. Germline loops: CDR1 LGHDT, CDR2 YNNKEL (reference sequence). DNA of the CDR3: TGTGCCAGCAGCCACTTAGGACCCCTCTACGAGCAGTACTTC. Residues: CASSHLGPLYEQYF.

This clonotype was detected a few times. This chain uses TRBV6-1 with TRBJ2-5; possible D gene TRBD2, 6 bases. Germline assignment: CDR1 MNHNS and CDR2 SASEGT. The CDR3 extends over 15 amino acids. Between the trimmed V and J ends, which lost 5 bases and 9 bases, there was a span of 22 bases. CDR3 region: CASSTTGTARRAQYF. Written as DNA, the CDR3 is TGTGCCAGCAGTACAACCGGGACCGCTAGGAGGGCCCAGTACTTC.

This clonotype was counted between two and nine times. This chain joins TRBV20-1 and TRBJ2-3, with TRBD1 matching over 7 bases. From germline, CDR1 is DFQATT and CDR2 SNEGSKA (reference sequence). The junction had 17 bases not matched to a gene; V was cut back by 6 bases and J by 8 bases. The CDR3 is made up of 15 amino acids. CDR3 in amino acids: CSAAPATGTSGTQYF. As DNA, the CDR3 is TGCAGTGCCGCCCCGGCGACAGGGACCTCCGGTACGCAGTATTTT.

This clonotype was counted at least ten times. This rearrangement joins TRBV29-1 to TRBJ2-5; D possibly corresponds to TRBD1 (7 bases). CDR3 length: 12 amino acids. The germline V gene encodes CDR1 SQVTM and CDR2 ANQGSEA. V shed 3 bases and J shed 5 bases, with 10 bases lying between them. The CDR3 loop reads CSVDSGGETQYF. The CDR3 bases are TGCAGCGTTGATTCAGGGGGGGAGACCCAGTACTTC.

Only a few counts were recorded for this clonotype. This rearrangement joins TRBV7-2 to TRBJ1-2; tentatively, D is TRBD1 (6 bases). Germline CDR1 SGHTA, CDR2 FQGNSA. V dropped 5 bases and J dropped 4 bases, with 11 bases sitting between them. The CDR3 sequence is 13 residues long. CDR3 DNA: TGTGCCAGCAGCAACGACAGGCGCTATGGCTACACCTTC. It is translated as CASSNDRRYGYTF.

This clonotype has just a few counts. The chain uses TRBV12-3 or TRBV12-4 and TRBJ2-2; 7 nucleotides match TRBD1. This CDR3 spans 16 amino acids. V trimming: 1 base; J trimming: 6 bases; junction bases outside the gene matches: 8. This CDR3 reads CASSLGQGVSSGELFF. The CDR3 DNA reads TGTGCCAGCAGTTTAGGTCAGGGGGTTTCTTCCGGGGAGCTGTTTTTT.

Ten or more counts support this clonotype. The chain has TRBV29-1 and TRBJ2-2; 7 bases map to TRBD1. V shed 4 bases and J 1 base; nucleotides not matched to a gene: 0. In germline, CDR1 is SQVTM, CDR2 ANQGSEA. CDR3 size: 13 residues. The chain's CDR3 is CSVGTGNTGELFF. CDR3 nucleotide sequence: TGCAGCGTTGGGACAGGGAACACCGGGGAGCTGTTTTTT.

This clonotype was seen only a few times. This chain joins TRBV28 and TRBJ1-5; 7 nucleotides line up with TRBD1. The CDR3 extends over 15 amino acids. CDR1 and CDR2 from the germline V gene are MDHEN and SYDVKM. J gave up 2 bases and V 7 bases, and 8 bases lay outside the gene matches. The CDR3 loop reads CASTRGGGGNQPQHF. The CDR3 DNA reads TGTGCCAGCACGAGAGGAGGGGGCGGCAATCAGCCCCAGCATTTT.

Only a few counts were recorded for this clonotype. This chain joins TRBV4-1 and TRBJ1-5, with a tentative D call TRBD1 (5 bases). Trimming removed 1 base at V and 5 bases at J, with 9 bases between. The CDR3 sequence is 14 residues long. Germline V CDR1 and CDR2: MGHRA, YSYEKL. The chain's CDR3 is CASSQAGPHQPQHF. CDR3 nucleotides: TGCGCCAGCAGCCAAGCGGGGCCCCATCAGCCCCAGCATTTT.